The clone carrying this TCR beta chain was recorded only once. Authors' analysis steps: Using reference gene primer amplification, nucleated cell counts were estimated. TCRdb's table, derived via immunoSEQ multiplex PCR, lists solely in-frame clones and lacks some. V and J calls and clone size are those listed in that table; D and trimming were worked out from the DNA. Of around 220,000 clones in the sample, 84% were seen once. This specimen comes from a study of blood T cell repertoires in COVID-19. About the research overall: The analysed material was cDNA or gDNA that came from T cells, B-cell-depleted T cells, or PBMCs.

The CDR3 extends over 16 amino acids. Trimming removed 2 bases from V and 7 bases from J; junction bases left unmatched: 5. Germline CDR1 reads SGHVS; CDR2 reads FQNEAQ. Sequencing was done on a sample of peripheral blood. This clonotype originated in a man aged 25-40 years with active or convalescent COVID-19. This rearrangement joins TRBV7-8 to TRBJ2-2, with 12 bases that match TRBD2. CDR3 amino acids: CASSLPGLAGHGELFF. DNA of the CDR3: TGTGCCAGCAGCTTACCTGGACTAGCGGGACACGGGGAGCTGTTTTTT.